The 16 T cell receptor beta chains reported below all come from one sample, sequenced in a study of blood T cell repertoires in COVID-19. Clones were sequenced by immunoSEQ multiplex PCR, and TCRdb holds only the in-frame ones, with some missing. The table lists some 60,000 clones, approximately 85% of them singletons. Sequences were obtained from peripheral blood. The receptors shown here come from a human donor in a cohort sampled during active COVID-19.

V usage is TRBV25-1 and J usage is TRBJ2-2, with 8 bases matching TRBD1. V was pared by 4 bases and J by 5 bases, with 6 bases of the junction left unmatched. Germline loops: CDR1 MGHDK, CDR2 SYGVNS. The CDR3 length is 15 residues. The CDR3 loop reads CASSVQGVGTGELFF. The DNA of the CDR3 is TGTGCCAGCAGTGTACAGGGGGTGGGGACCGGGGAGCTGTTTTTT.

This clone was detected only once. The chain has TRBV5-1 and TRBJ2-3; perhaps TRBD2 as D (6 bases). V lost 5 bases, J lost 2 bases, and 12 bases lay in between. The germline CDR1 and CDR2 sequences are SGHRS and YFSETQ. CDR3 length equals 14 residues. CDR3 nucleotides: TGCGCCAGCAGAATAGCGGTGTCCACAGATACGCAGTATTTT. It encodes CASRIAVSTDTQYF.

This clone occurred once. The chain recombines TRBV19 with TRBJ2-1; 7 bases map to TRBD2. The CDR3 loop spans 14 amino acids. J was trimmed by 8 bases and V by 2 bases; bases with no gene match: 6. CDR1 is LNHDA, CDR2 SQIVND, per germline (reference sequence). Here the CDR3 DNA reads TGTGCCAGTAGTATAATAGCGGGTTTGTATGAGCAGTTCTTC. Its protein product is CASSIIAGLYEQFF.

This clone was recorded a few times. This sequence joins TRBV9 and TRBJ1-6; 7 positions agree with TRBD1. This CDR3 spans 15 amino acids. V lost 0 bases and J lost 5; bases outside the gene matches: 2. The germline gives CDR1 SGDLS, CDR2 YYNGEE. CDR3 residues: CASSVGGTDNSPLHF. In nucleotides, the CDR3 is TGTGCCAGCAGCGTAGGTGGGACAGATAATTCACCCCTCCACTTT.

The V call is TRBV14, the J call TRBJ2-1, with D perhaps matching TRBD1 (6 bases). The germline gives CDR1 SGHDN, CDR2 FVKESK. The CDR3 runs 14 residues. V lost 4 bases, J lost 6 bases, and 13 bases lay in between. The CDR3 sequence: CASSRTSGANEQFF. The CDR3 DNA sequence: TGTGCCAGCAGCCGGACCTCAGGGGCCAATGAGCAGTTCTTC.

The V and J genes are TRBV3-1 (or the pseudogene TRBV3-2) and TRBJ2-1, with D uncertain. The V gene lost 4 bases and the J gene lost 0 bases, with 4 bases spanning the gap. This CDR3 is 13 amino acids long. Germline CDR1 reads LGHDT; CDR2 reads YNNKEL (reference sequence). CDR3 nucleotides: TGTGCCAGCAGCCCTTTCTCCTACAATGAGCAGTTCTTC. Its protein is CASSPFSYNEQFF.

Only a few counts were recorded for this clone. The rearrangement links TRBV7-9 to TRBJ2-2, with TRBD2 identical over 14 bases. The length of the CDR3 is 17 residues. V trimming: 4 bases; J trimming: 4 bases; junction bases outside the gene matches: 5. From germline, CDR1 is SEHNR and CDR2 FQNEAQ (reference sequence). The CDR3 is CASSSGLAGAGTGELFF. The CDR3, as DNA: TGTGCCAGCAGCTCGGGACTAGCGGGGGCGGGCACCGGGGAGCTGTTTTTT.

This chain links TRBV28 with TRBJ2-3; 12 bases agree with TRBD1. The CDR3 extends over 16 amino acids. Germline lookup yields CDR1 MDHEN and CDR2 SYDVKM. Trimming removed 9 bases from V and 4 bases from J; junction bases left unmatched: 11. CDR3 in amino acids: CARPRPGQGASDTQYF. CDR3 coding DNA: TGTGCCAGACCTCGTCCGGGACAGGGGGCCTCAGATACGCAGTATTTT.

The rearrangement joins TRBV7-8 to TRBJ1-1; D remains unclear. CDR1 and CDR2 (germline): SGHVS, FQNEAQ. V was shortened by 0 bases and J by 2 bases, with 4 bases between the two germline ends. This CDR3 has 13 amino acids. CDR3 sequence reads: CASSLAINTEAFF. The DNA for the CDR3 is TGTGCCAGCAGCTTAGCAATAAACACTGAAGCTTTCTTT.

The chain is built from TRBV18 and TRBJ2-7, with 7 bases that match TRBD1. The CDR3 is 15 amino acids. Germline trimming cut 4 bases from V and 2 bases from J; bases unmatched to any gene: 8. Germline CDR1 is KGHSH and CDR2 is LQKENI. The CDR3 region has the DNA TGTGCCAGCTCACTAAAATCCGGGACAGCCTACGAGCAGTACTTC. Its translation: CASSLKSGTAYEQYF.

The chain links TRBV5-6 to TRBJ2-5, with no clear D. CDR1 and CDR2 (germline): SGHDT, YYEEEE. The CDR3 runs 13 residues. Trimming stripped 0 bases from V and 5 bases from J, with 8 bases between. The CDR3 spells CASSLANGETQYF. For the CDR3, the DNA is TGTGCCAGCAGCTTGGCCAACGGGGAGACCCAGTACTTC.

The chain has TRBV7-2 and TRBJ2-7; 10 nucleotides match TRBD1. The V and J ends lost 7 bases and 4 bases, in that order; junction bases with no gene match: 7. CDR1 and CDR2 (germline): SGHTA, FQGNSA. The CDR3 covers 14 residues. The CDR3 loop is CASKLRDRGYEQYF. The CDR3 nucleotides are TGTGCCAGCAAACTCCGGGACAGGGGTTACGAGCAGTACTTC.

The V and J genes are TRBV15 and TRBJ1-2; a weak D match, TRBD1 (6 bases). The CDR3 runs 17 residues. V was clipped by 0 bases and J by 1 base, with 15 bases between them. Germline values: CDR1 LNHNV, CDR2 YYDKDF (reference sequence). This CDR3 reads CATSREALDRNNYGYTF. CDR3 DNA: TGTGCCACCAGCAGAGAGGCTTTGGACAGAAATAACTATGGCTACACCTTC.

The rearrangement uses TRBV18 and TRBJ1-2; TRBD1 might be the D (6 bases). Trimming cost V 1 base and J 5 bases, with 14 bases left between them. Germline-derived CDR1 and CDR2 are KGHSH and LQKENI. The CDR3 consists of 15 residues. The CDR3 is CASSPLDRKNYGYTF. As DNA, the CDR3 is TGTGCCAGCTCACCACTTGACAGGAAAAATTATGGCTACACCTTC. Using reference TRBV18 and TRBJ1-2 for the parts outside the CDR3, the full variable domain is NAGVMQNPRHLVRRRGQEARLRCSPMKGHSHVYWYRQLPEEGLKFMVYLQKENIIDESGMPKERFSAEFPKEGPSILRIQQVVRGDSAAYFCASSPLDRKNYGYTFGSGTRLTVV.

The V call is TRBV7-2, the J call TRBJ2-5; maybe TRBD2 (6 bases). V lost 5 bases, J lost 10 bases, and 20 bases lay in between. The CDR3 consists of 14 residues. The germline V gene has CDR1 SGHTA and CDR2 FQGNSA. DNA of the CDR3: TGTGCCAGCAGCCCGCGGGACTCGTTCGTTGGCCAGTACTTC. Protein: CASSPRDSFVGQYF.

The genes are TRBV6-5 and TRBJ2-7; 8 bases line up with TRBD2. Germline V gene sequence: CDR1 MNHEY, CDR2 SVGAGI. Unmatched junction bases numbered 5, after V lost 4 bases and J lost 3 bases. This CDR3 region has 14 residues. As DNA, the CDR3 is TGTGCCAGCAGTTGGGGCGGGGGGAACTACGAGCAGTACTTC. It encodes CASSWGGGNYEQYF.